This paragraph reports one T cell receptor beta chain. Its antigen target is currently unknown. Base qualities are not provided; no much larger clone lies one nucleotide away. Whole blood was collected in K2EDTA tubes by collaborating institutions according to the institutions' own protocols. For TCRbeta analysis, collaborators shipped samples as frozen whole blood, isolated PBMCs, or DNA extracted from either of those sample types. The data stem from a study of blood T cell repertoires in COVID-19 (dated by TCRdb to about 2020). As for the study more broadly: Collaborator samples came from the United States, Italy and Spain and covered acute and convalescent phases of COVID-19. The material from the prospective study consisted of cDNA or gDNA derived from T cells, B-cell-depleted T cells, or PBMCs. Subjects who had been exposed to COVID-19, were actively infected with it, or had recovered from it provided the deeply sampled blood TCRbeta repertoires that made up the dataset. A freely available public database, intended as a resource for researchers studying the immune response to SARS-CoV-2, is where the repertoires were released. The samples were drawn from two sources: the first 160 participants of the ongoing ImmuneRACE study, and 1,200 or so subjects contributed by 6 global collaborators. Nearly every sample came with metadata listing a de-identified subject ID, COVID-19 status, age in years and sex. HLA class I and class II types, where available, came from metadata supplied by the sample provider rather than from assay-based typing. Overall study results and their limits: The amount of clinical and demographic metadata varied by source and participant and was provided uncurated.

Trimmed from V: 6 bases; trimmed from J: 3 bases; junction bases lacking a gene match: 9. The germline V gene (reference sequence) yields GTSNPN for CDR1 and SVGIG for CDR2. The CDR3 covers 15 residues, taking in both the cysteine and the phenylalanine. Kept here is only the CDR3 DNA, which spans 45 bases and is read in frame from base 1. The immunoSEQ Assay, a bias-controlled multiplex PCR, was used to amplify TCRbeta CDR3 regions from genomic DNA. On the study's bioinformatics: Within the assay, amplification of reference gene primers was used to estimate how many nucleated cells each sample contained. To quantify the absolute abundance of each unique TCRbeta CDR3 rearrangement, sequence reads were collapsed and filtered. For each sample, productive Simpson clonality was calculated by taking the square root of Simpson's diversity index across productive rearrangements. The source is immuneACCESS, and TCRdb retained only in-frame sequences with V and J called. Part of the clones is not carried over; for the studies checked, unresolved V genes explain less than half of this, and the remainder is unexplained. That table supplies the V and J calls and clone size; D and trimming were determined from the DNA. This sample is represented by roughly 97,000 clones; about nine tenths of them were singletons. In total, the top ten clones hold around 16% of the sample.

The sample taken for sequencing was peripheral blood. Recombination joined TRBV30 with TRBJ1-4, and 8 junctional nucleotides match TRBD1. This receptor was identified in a man aged 50 to 60 with acute or convalescent COVID-19. The DNA is TGTGCCTGCCCGGACAGGGAAATGTCTAATGAAAAACTGTTTTTT. Translated, this is CACPDREMSNEKLFF.